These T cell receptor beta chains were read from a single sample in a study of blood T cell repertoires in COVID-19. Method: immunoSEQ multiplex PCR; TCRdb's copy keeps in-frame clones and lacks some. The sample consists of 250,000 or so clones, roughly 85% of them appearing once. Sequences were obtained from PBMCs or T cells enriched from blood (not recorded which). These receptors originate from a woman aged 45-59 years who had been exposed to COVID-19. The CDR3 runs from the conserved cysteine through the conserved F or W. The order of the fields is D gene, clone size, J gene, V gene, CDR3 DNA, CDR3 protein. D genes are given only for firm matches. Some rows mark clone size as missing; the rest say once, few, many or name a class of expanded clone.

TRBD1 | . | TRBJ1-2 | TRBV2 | TGTGCCAGCAGTGGGGCCAGCTCAGGGGGTAACTATGGCTACACCTTC | CASSGASSGGNYGYTF
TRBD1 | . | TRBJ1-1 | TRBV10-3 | TGTGCCATCAGGGGGTCAGGGGGTAGCACTGAAGCTTTCTTT | CAIRGSGGSTEAFF
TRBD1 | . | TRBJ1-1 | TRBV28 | TGTGCCAGCAGTGCGACAGGGGGTACCTATAGAGCTTTCTTT | CASSATGGTYRAFF
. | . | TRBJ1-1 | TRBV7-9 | TGTGCCAGCCGGTTGAACACTGAAGCTTTCTTT | CASRLNTEAFF
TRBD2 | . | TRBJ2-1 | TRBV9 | TGTGCCAGCAGCGTAGCGCGTAGCGGGGGGCTCAGAACAGACAATGAGCAGTTCTTC | CASSVARSGGLRTDNEQFF
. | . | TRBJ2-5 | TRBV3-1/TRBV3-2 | TGTGCCAGCAGCCAAGGAGTAGAGTTTGGGGCACAAGAGACCCAGTACTTC | CASSQGVEFGAQETQYF
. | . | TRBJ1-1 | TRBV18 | TGTGCCAGCTCACCGAAGGGGCGGACTGAAGCTTTCTTT | CASSPKGRTEAFF
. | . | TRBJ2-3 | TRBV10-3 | TGTGCCACACGTGCGGCAGATACGCAGTATTTT | CATRAADTQYF
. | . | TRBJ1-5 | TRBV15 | TGTGCCACCAGCAGAGATCATCGGAGATGGGGCAATCAGCCCCAGCATTTT | CATSRDHRRWGNQPQHF
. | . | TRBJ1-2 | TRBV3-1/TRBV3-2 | TGTGCCAGCAGCCAAGCTTCAGGGAACTATGGCTACACCTTC | CASSQASGNYGYTF
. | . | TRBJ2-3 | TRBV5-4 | TGTGCCAGCAGCCTAAGTCGAAATACGCAGTATTTT | CASSLSRNTQYF
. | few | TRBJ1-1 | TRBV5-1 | TGCGCCAGCAGCTTGGGACAGCCGGGCACTGAAGCTTTCTTT | CASSLGQPGTEAFF
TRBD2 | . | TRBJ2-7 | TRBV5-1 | TGCGCCAGCAGCTTGGGCGGGGGTCTTGCCTACGAGCAGTACTTC | CASSLGGGLAYEQYF
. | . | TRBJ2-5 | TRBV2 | TGTGCCAGCAGTGAAGCGCGTGAGACCCAGTACTTC | CASSEARETQYF